The clone carrying this TCR beta chain was detected a few times. This sample stems from a study of human T cells and chemical hapten exposure. The time point was: patch test 1, 2 weeks after DPC sensitization. As for treatment: therapeutic diphenylcyclopropenone sensitization with weekly scalp DPC. MiXCR, applied by TCRdb to the RACE reads, yields one record per CDR3 protein. The sample has approximately 400,000 distinct CDR3 sequences, 4% to 5.5% seen once. The origin of this receptor is a woman between 50 and 59 years old with alopecia areata. Some clones in this sample may be carry-over from other donors' samples. The specimen was whole blood, collected in connection with sensitization to the hapten diphenylcyclopropenone (DPC).

CDR3: CASSLANLGNYGYTF. Written as DNA, the CDR3 is TGTGCCAGCAGTTTAGCTAATCTGGGGAACTATGGCTACACCTTC. The chain couples TRBV12-3 or TRBV12-4 to TRBJ1-2; D is unresolved. The CDR3 runs to 15 residues. Trimming cost V 0 bases and J 2 bases, with 10 bases left between them.